A selection of T cell receptor beta chains follows, all from one sample in a study of CD8+ T cells in alopecia areata. The protocol was immunoSEQ multiplex PCR, while the TCRdb copy is restricted to in-frame clones and leaves out a portion. Among under 350,000 clones listed, about 62% were seen once. The sequencing used CD4+ T cells sorted from blood, collected at week 24, from a patient treated with tofacitinib. These receptor sequences come from a human donor with alopecia areata. Each CDR3 is given with its conserved first and last residue. The D gene is left open where the match is weak. Clone size is stated in some rows and not others, as once, few, many or a class when expanded.

DNA | CDR3 | V | D | size | J
TGTGCCAGCAGCTCGGGACTAGCCACCGGGGAGCTGTTTTTT | CASSSGLATGELFF | TRBV5-4 | TRBD2 | NA | TRBJ2-2
TGTGCCAGTAGCCTCGGGGCATCCAATCAGCCCCAGCATTTT | CASSLGASNQPQHF | TRBV19 | NA | NA | TRBJ1-5
TGCGCCAGCAGCCAAGATCAGCTAGCGGGGGGCCGATCGCAGTTCTTC | CASSQDQLAGGRSQFF | TRBV4-3 | TRBD2 | NA | TRBJ2-1
TGTGCCAGCAGTTTATCGGGCAGTAGGGATTCACCCCTCCACTTT | CASSLSGSRDSPLHF | TRBV27 | NA | NA | TRBJ1-6
TGTGCCAGCCGGGGCGGGGGCCAACCCTACGAGCAGTACTTC | CASRGGGQPYEQYF | TRBV11-2 | NA | NA | TRBJ2-7
TGCAGCGCCACAGTTTTAGCCTACAATGAGCAGTTCTTC | CSATVLAYNEQFF | TRBV29-1 | NA | few | TRBJ2-1
TGTGCCTGGAGTGTAGTGTTGGATACGCAGTATTTT | CAWSVVLDTQYF | TRBV30 | NA | NA | TRBJ2-3
TGTGCCAGCAGTGCAGGGATTCGGACTGAAGCTTTCTTT | CASSAGIRTEAFF | TRBV2 | NA | once | TRBJ1-1
TGTGCCAGTAGTAGGGGACAGGGGGCATTTTATAGCAATCAGCCCCAGCATTTT | CASSRGQGAFYSNQPQHF | TRBV19 | TRBD1 | few | TRBJ1-5
TGTGCCTGGACTAGCGGGGGGGCCTCGGTCCGCGAGACCCAGTACTTC | CAWTSGGASVRETQYF | TRBV30 | TRBD2 | NA | TRBJ2-5
TGTGCCCACCTGCATCCCCACTTT | CAHLHPHF | TRBV27 | NA | few | TRBJ1-6
TGCAGCGTGACGATACAAGGCGGCACTGAAGCTTTCTTT | CSVTIQGGTEAFF | TRBV29-1 | NA | NA | TRBJ1-1
TGTGCCTGGAGTGTACGCAGCAGGGAGCAGTTCTTC | CAWSVRSREQFF | TRBV30 | NA | NA | TRBJ2-1
TGTGCCAGCAACCCCGGGACCACCTACGAGCAGTACTTC | CASNPGTTYEQYF | TRBV7-2 | NA | few | TRBJ2-7
TGTGCCAGCATGGGGAGAGATATCTACGAGCAGTACTTC | CASMGRDIYEQYF | TRBV28 | NA | few | TRBJ2-7